The next 15 T cell receptor beta chains were all read from a single sample in a study of blood T cell repertoires in COVID-19. Profiling relied on immunoSEQ multiplex PCR, and the TCRdb table lists in-frame clones only, not all of them. The sample carries around 190,000 clones, just over 85% recorded once. Sample: PBMCs or T cells enriched from blood (not recorded which). All receptors derive from a woman aged 18-29 years who had recovered from COVID-19.

The rearrangement links TRBV7-2 to TRBJ2-3; D is undetermined. Trimming pared 7 bases from V and 3 bases from J, leaving 26 bases between. This CDR3 contains 18 residues. CDR1 is SGHTA and CDR2 is FQGNSA in the germline V gene. The CDR3 coding sequence is TGTGCCAGCACCTCTACAGTCTTAGGTGGTCAGAGAACAGATACGCAGTATTTT. Its translation is CASTSTVLGGQRTDTQYF. Combining the CDR3 with reference TRBV7-2 and TRBJ2-3 gives the whole variable domain GAGVSQSPSNKVTEKGKDVELRCDPISGHTALYWYRQSLGQGLEFLIYFQGNSAPDKSGLPSDRFSAERTGGSVSTLTIQRTQQEDSAVYLCASTSTVLGGQRTDTQYFGPGTRLTVL.

The chain employs TRBV5-8 and TRBJ1-4; no reliable D call. Trimming pared 5 bases from V and 4 bases from J, leaving 12 bases between. Germline assignment: CDR1 SGHTS and CDR2 YDEGEE. The CDR3 consists of 14 residues. CDR3 nucleotide sequence: TGTGCCAGCAGTGCTGGGCAGCTTAATGAAAAACTGTTTTTT. Translated: CASSAGQLNEKLFF.

V gene TRBV28 combines with J gene TRBJ1-1, with unresolved D. The germline V gene has CDR1 MDHEN and CDR2 SYDVKM. The V end lost 1 base, the J end lost 1 base, and 7 bases lay between the germline ends. The CDR3 is 14 amino acids. The CDR3 protein is CASSLYAPNTEAFF. DNA of the CDR3: TGTGCCAGCAGTTTATATGCGCCGAACACTGAAGCTTTCTTT.

V gene TRBV11-2 combines with J gene TRBJ1-1, with TRBD1 identical over 8 bases. Germline V lookup: CDR1 SGHAT, CDR2 FQNNGV. The CDR3 covers 14 residues. With 5 bases clipped from V and 4 bases from J, the junction kept 6 bases outside the gene matches. For the CDR3, the DNA is TGTGCCAGCAGCCGAGGACAGGGTTTCACTGAAGCTTTCTTT. Its translation is CASSRGQGFTEAFF.

A single count supports this clone. The CDR3 nucleotides read TGTGCCAGTAGGAAGACAGCGAGCTCTGGAAACACCATATATTTT. Translating gives CASRKTASSGNTIYF. This chain links TRBV19 with TRBJ1-3; D is perhaps TRBD1 (5 bases). The CDR3 covers 15 residues. With 6 bases removed from V and 0 bases from J, the gap between germline ends came to 12 bases. Germline V CDR1 and CDR2: LNHDA, SQIVND (reference sequence).

The chain employs TRBV30 and TRBJ2-7; 11 bases agree with TRBD1. This CDR3 is 14 amino acids long. CDR1 and CDR2 (germline): GTSNPN, SVGIG (reference sequence). V gave up 2 bases and J gave up 6 bases; unmatched junction bases: 6. The CDR3 protein is CAWSIGQGAVEQYF. The CDR3 coding sequence is TGTGCCTGGAGTATCGGACAGGGGGCTGTCGAGCAGTACTTC.

The V and J genes are TRBV19 and TRBJ1-6, with 10 bases matching TRBD1. Germline V lookup: CDR1 LNHDA, CDR2 SQIVND (reference sequence). The CDR3 has 13 residues. V shed 5 bases and J 13 bases; nucleotides not matched to a gene: 5. The CDR3 loop is CASSSDRGSPLHF. CDR3 coding DNA: TGTGCCAGTAGTTCGGACAGGGGGTCCCCCCTCCACTTT.

The V gene is TRBV7-8, the J gene TRBJ2-1; 10 bases match TRBD1. Germline V gene sequence: CDR1 SGHVS, CDR2 FQNEAQ. This CDR3 spans 18 amino acids. Germline trimming cut 5 bases from V and 3 bases from J; bases unmatched to any gene: 13. This CDR3 reads CASSPPLMTGGGYNEQFF. The CDR3 DNA sequence: TGTGCCAGCAGCCCACCTTTGATGACAGGGGGCGGCTACAATGAGCAGTTCTTC.

V usage is TRBV6-5 and J usage is TRBJ1-4; 7 bases map to TRBD1. Germline-derived CDR1 and CDR2 are MNHEY and SVGAGI. V shed 7 bases, J shed 5 bases, and the junction held 4 bases outside the gene matches. This CDR3 has 13 amino acids. CDR3 bases: TGTGCCAGCAAGGGCAGGGGGAATGAAAAACTGTTTTTT. Translated, it gives CASKGRGNEKLFF.

The chain joins TRBV27 to TRBJ2-2, with D tentatively TRBD1 (5 bases). Germline loops: CDR1 MNHEY, CDR2 SMNVEV (reference sequence). CDR3 length: 16 residues. Trimming removed 5 bases from V and 4 bases from J, with 17 bases in between. The CDR3 DNA reads TGTGCCAGCAGTCCCTACCAGACAGCCGCCACCGGGGAGCTGTTTTTT. The encoded protein is CASSPYQTAATGELFF.

The CDR3 nucleotides are TGTGCCAGCAGCTTGGACGTAGTGACAGGGGGATCCTACGAGCAGTACTTC. It encodes CASSLDVVTGGSYEQYF. This chain links TRBV5-8 with TRBJ2-7; 9 bases align to TRBD1. V lost 0 bases and J lost 1; bases outside the gene matches: 8. This CDR3 is built from 17 residues. CDR1 and CDR2 from the germline V gene are SGHTS and YDEGEE.

This chain joins TRBV5-1 and TRBJ2-7; 7 nucleotides align to TRBD2. The CDR3 length is 18 residues. Trimming removed 1 base from V and 0 bases from J; junction bases left unmatched: 13. The germline V gene has CDR1 SGHRS and CDR2 YFSETQ. The CDR3 bases are TGCGCCAGCAGCTTGTTCACGCTGCGGGAGCCCCTCTCCTACGAGCAGTACTTC. Translation: CASSLFTLREPLSYEQYF.

This chain joins TRBV7-8 and TRBJ1-5, with TRBD1 as a possible D gene (5 bases). CDR1 SGHVS and CDR2 FQNEAQ come from the germline V gene. Trimming took off 6 bases at V and 1 base at J, with 13 bases between the two ends. The CDR3 is 15 amino acids. In DNA form, the CDR3 reads TGTGCCAGCAGTTCCCAGGGAGGCAGCAATCAGCCCCAGCATTTT. Translation gives CASSSQGGSNQPQHF.

The chain joins TRBV2 to TRBJ1-1; 7 bases align to TRBD1. The V gene end was trimmed by 8 bases and the J gene end by 0 bases; junction bases not matched to a gene: 0. The germline V gene has CDR1 SNHLY and CDR2 FYNNEI. The CDR3 contains 12 residues. The CDR3 DNA follows: TGTGCCAGCGGACAGGTGAACACTGAAGCTTTCTTT. Translated: CASGQVNTEAFF.

V gene TRBV28 combines with J gene TRBJ1-4; perhaps TRBD1 as D (5 bases). The CDR3 totals 14 residues. Germline V gene data show CDR1 as MDHEN and CDR2 as SYDVKM. V lost 5 bases and J 4 bases, leaving 11 bases between the germline ends. CDR3 sequence reads: CASSPGGHNEKLFF. The CDR3 nucleotides read TGTGCCAGCAGTCCCGGGGGTCATAATGAAAAACTGTTTTTT.